The 13 T cell receptor beta chains given below trace back to one sample, sequenced in a study of CD4 T cells in relation to SARS-CoV-2 and coronaviruses. Measured with immunoSEQ multiplex PCR; TCRdb has only the in-frame clones, and not every one. Among about 54,000 clones, roughly nine tenths were seen once, and the ten largest hold 0.3% to 0.45%. The sample taken for sequencing was naive CD4+ T cells from PBMCs. Subset defined: naive CD4+ T cells isolated by negative enrichment. Every receptor here comes from an adult with COVID-19.

This clone occurred a few times. This chain uses TRBV6-6 with TRBJ1-5; D perhaps matches TRBD1 (5 bases). Trimming stripped 0 bases from V and 5 bases from J, with 11 bases between. CDR1 and CDR2 (germline): MNHNY, SVGAGI (reference sequence). This CDR3 is built from 15 residues. In DNA, the CDR3 is TGTGCCAGCAGTTACTCGACGTCAGGGCATCAGCCCCAGCATTTT. Translation gives CASSYSTSGHQPQHF.

As concerns this clone: One junction end disagrees with the germline gene, perhaps due to a read error. The CDR3 sequence is CASSLDRPPNEKLFF. The DNA of the CDR3 is TGCGCCAGCAGTTTGGACAGGCCCCCTAATGAAAAACTGTTTTTT. This chain uses TRBV5-1 with TRBJ1-4, with 7 bases lining up with TRBD1. CDR1 SGHRS and CDR2 YFSETQ come from the germline V gene. CDR3 length: 15 amino acids.

The gene calls are TRBV7-9 and TRBJ1-5; 9 bases are shared with TRBD1. The V gene end was trimmed by 5 bases and the J gene end by 3 bases; junction bases not matched to a gene: 8. Per the germline V gene, CDR1 is SEHNR and CDR2 is FQNEAQ (reference sequence). The CDR3 is 16 residues long. The CDR3 bases are TGTGCCAGCAGCCCGTCGGGACAGGGTATCAATCAGCCCCAGCATTTT. It codes for CASSPSGQGINQPQHF.

The chain carries TRBV3-1 (or the pseudogene TRBV3-2) and TRBJ2-2; D perhaps matches TRBD2 (6 bases). The CDR3 is made up of 15 amino acids. Trimming removed 3 bases from V and 9 bases from J, with 17 bases in between. Looked up from germline, CDR1 is LGHDT and CDR2 is YNNKEL (reference sequence). The DNA for the CDR3 is TGTGCCAGCAGCCAGCAAGCGGGTACGCTCCGGGAGCTGTTTTTT. This encodes CASSQQAGTLRELFF.

The chain has TRBV5-5 and TRBJ2-7; TRBD1 agrees at 7 bases. This CDR3 is 13 amino acids long. CDR1 is SGHKS and CDR2 is YYEKEE in the germline V gene (reference sequence). The J segment lost 2 bases and the V segment lost 7 bases, leaving 6 bases of the junction unmatched. CDR3 sequence reads: CASFRDRAYEQYF. DNA for the CDR3: TGTGCCAGCTTCCGGGACAGAGCCTACGAGCAGTACTTC.

The chain joins TRBV7-9 to TRBJ2-2; 8 nucleotides agree with TRBD1. With V trimmed by 2 bases and J by 4 bases, 6 bases remained unmatched. Germline CDR1 SEHNR, CDR2 FQNEAQ (reference sequence). The CDR3 contains 16 residues. The CDR3 region is CASSLTTGGSTGELFF. The CDR3 DNA sequence: TGTGCCAGCAGCTTAACCACAGGGGGTAGCACCGGGGAGCTGTTTTTT.

This clone has only a few counts. This chain joins TRBV5-1 and TRBJ2-1; TRBD2 aligns across 9 bases. The CDR3 loop spans 18 amino acids. V trimming: 0 bases; J trimming: 8 bases; junction bases outside the gene matches: 15. The V gene's germline CDR1 is SGHRS and CDR2 YFSETQ. In nucleotides, the CDR3 is TGCGCCAGCAGCTTGGGCCAGGGCGCGGGAGGGCCCAGGGATGAGCAGTTCTTC. Residues: CASSLGQGAGGPRDEQFF.

The chain has TRBV12-3 or TRBV12-4 and TRBJ2-1; D is unclear. The CDR3 is made up of 13 amino acids. V dropped 2 bases and J dropped 5 bases, with 7 bases sitting between them. Here the CDR3 reads CASSLRKNNEQFF. As DNA, the CDR3 is TGTGCCAGCAGTTTAAGAAAGAACAATGAGCAGTTCTTC.

This chain uses TRBV6-5 with TRBJ2-7; 12 positions match TRBD2. The CDR3 length is 15 residues. The germline V gene encodes CDR1 MNHEY and CDR2 SVGAGI. V shed 2 bases and J 6 bases; nucleotides not matched to a gene: 5. The CDR3: CASSYDLAGGSEQYF. The CDR3 DNA reads TGTGCCAGCAGTTACGACCTAGCGGGAGGGTCCGAGCAGTACTTC.

This clone was seen a handful of times. V usage is TRBV18 and J usage is TRBJ2-2; 7 nucleotides match TRBD2. Germline CDR1 KGHSH, CDR2 LQKENI. V shed 1 base, J shed 5 bases, and the junction held 4 bases outside the gene matches. The CDR3 totals 15 residues. This CDR3 reads CASSPRLAVTGELFF. The CDR3 DNA is TGTGCCAGCTCACCACGGCTAGCGGTAACCGGGGAGCTGTTTTTT.

The chain couples TRBV7-8 to TRBJ2-7, with TRBD1 matching over 8 bases. Trimming removed 2 bases from V and 6 bases from J; junction bases left unmatched: 6. From germline, CDR1 is SGHVS and CDR2 FQNEAQ. The CDR3 consists of 14 residues. The CDR3 DNA sequence: TGTGCCAGCAGCTTACCCCGGACAGGGATCGAGCAGTACTTC. As protein: CASSLPRTGIEQYF.

The gene calls are TRBV4-2 and TRBJ1-2; no clear D gene. This CDR3 has 16 residues. The V end was cut by 0 bases, the J end by 8 bases, with 19 bases between. The germline gives CDR1 LGHNA, CDR2 YNFKEQ. The CDR3 sequence: CASSQDPEWSYRGYTF. The DNA for the CDR3 is TGTGCCAGCAGCCAAGACCCTGAGTGGAGTTACCGGGGCTACACCTTC.

J is TRBJ2-5 and V is TRBV24-1; D gene uncertain. V dropped 5 bases and J dropped 3 bases, with 15 bases sitting between them. From germline, CDR1 is KGHDR and CDR2 SFDVKD. The CDR3 has 15 amino acids. CDR3 region: CATSGSPSWEETQYF. The CDR3 DNA follows: TGTGCCACCAGTGGCAGCCCTTCTTGGGAAGAGACCCAGTACTTC.